These T cell receptor beta chains were read from a single sample in a study of blood T cell repertoires in COVID-19. The method was immunoSEQ multiplex PCR; TCRdb's version includes in-frame clones alone and lacks a portion of them. The sample lists about 240,000 clones; roughly 81% were seen once. What was sequenced was peripheral blood. These receptor sequences come from a woman over 75 with COVID-19, enrolled during active disease. CDR3s leave out the opening cysteine and the closing phenylalanine or tryptophan. A D gene is named only where the DNA matches it firmly.

v_call,d_call,j_call,cdr3_aa
TRBV5-1,TRBD1,TRBJ1-2,ASSGTGGIYGYT
TRBV3-1/TRBV3-2,.,TRBJ1-1,ASSQAAGQAEAF
TRBV7-2,.,TRBJ1-4,ASSLRVFWGEATNEKLF
TRBV11-2,.,TRBJ1-2,ASSLEVQGIGYT
TRBV10-3,TRBD1,TRBJ1-2,ASQAAGTGGRGGYT
TRBV19,.,TRBJ1-1,ASSTPGGVRTEAF
TRBV6-5,.,TRBJ1-6,ASRGAGVSPLH
TRBV18,TRBD1,TRBJ1-1,ASSGQGNTEAF
TRBV12-3/TRBV12-4,.,TRBJ1-1,ASHPTLNTEAF
TRBV5-4,TRBD1,TRBJ2-2,ASSLGGTGATGELF
TRBV5-1,.,TRBJ1-2,ASSPGEYGYT
TRBV9,TRBD1,TRBJ1-3,ASSVGQGRGNTIY
TRBV18,.,TRBJ2-1,ASSSGVDNEQF
TRBV27,TRBD1,TRBJ1-4,ASSLRQGGGEKLF
TRBV19,.,TRBJ1-1,ASQGPGGVNTEAF
TRBV6-6,TRBD1,TRBJ1-1,ASRGTGMNTEAF
TRBV30,.,TRBJ1-2,AWNLPGGGGYGYT
TRBV18,TRBD1,TRBJ1-5,ASSPQTGRQPQH
TRBV6-5,TRBD1,TRBJ1-2,ASSYSTGSGYT
TRBV9,.,TRBJ1-6,ASSQSPVNSPLH
TRBV14,.,TRBJ2-6,ASSQRSSGANVLT
TRBV28,.,TRBJ1-1,ASSFIPGLLGAF
TRBV5-1,.,TRBJ2-5,ASSLAGGFEETQY
TRBV19,.,TRBJ1-5,ASSIGTISNQPQH
TRBV6-5,.,TRBJ1-5,ASSRQEFNQPQH
TRBV19,TRBD2,TRBJ2-2,ASSPLAGGATGELF
TRBV19,.,TRBJ1-2,ASGQGSGYT
TRBV30,TRBD1,TRBJ2-2,AWKGQGFTTGELF
TRBV5-1,TRBD1,TRBJ2-6,ASSYTTGVTGANVLT
TRBV5-1,.,TRBJ2-2,ASIGDQGYTGELF
TRBV27,.,TRBJ2-2,ASSFLPTANTGELF
TRBV6-5,.,TRBJ1-2,ASSRLNYGYT
TRBV24-1,TRBD1,TRBJ2-2,ATSDSGQGDTGELF
TRBV5-1,.,TRBJ2-1,ASSLQGRSSYNEQF
TRBV7-9,.,TRBJ1-4,ASSSRGSNEKLF
TRBV18,.,TRBJ2-2,ASSPPSGNTGELF
TRBV3-1/TRBV3-2,TRBD1,TRBJ1-2,ASSLLGQGTGLHT
TRBV18,.,TRBJ1-1,ASSMSFGETEAF
TRBV28,TRBD1,TRBJ2-1,ASNLFGQGFNEQF
TRBV11-2,.,TRBJ2-1,ASSLKDFQF
TRBV4-1,.,TRBJ1-6,ASSQAGPRSPLH